This is a list of T cell receptor beta chains from one sample in a study of beta chain features in type 1 diabetes. Clones were sequenced by immunoSEQ multiplex PCR, and TCRdb holds only the in-frame ones, with some missing. The table has about 140,000 clones, about a tenth seen once. The source material was central memory CD4+ T cells from blood. Receptors originate from a woman aged 40 to 55 in good health. The CDR3 runs from the conserved cysteine through the conserved F or W. Each record gives: V gene, J gene, clone size, D gene, CDR3 protein, CDR3 DNA. A D gene is named only where the DNA matches it firmly. The size entry is marked missing in some rows and otherwise reads once, few, many or a size class.

>TRBV11-2|TRBJ2-7|few|NA
CASSLGSAGWGREQYF
TGTGCCAGCAGCTTAGGAAGTGCAGGGTGGGGTCGCGAGCAGTACTTC
>TRBV6-5|TRBJ2-5|NA|TRBD1
CASSWGQGGPETQYF
TGTGCCAGCAGTTGGGGACAGGGAGGTCCGGAGACCCAGTACTTC
>TRBV11-2|TRBJ1-6|few|TRBD1
CASSGRLGTGGVSPLHF
TGTGCCAGCAGCGGGCGACTCGGGACAGGGGGCGTTTCACCCCTCCACTTT
>TRBV5-6|TRBJ2-7|few|NA
CASSLSGRGHKMYEQYF
TGTGCCAGCAGCTTGTCCGGTCGTGGGCATAAGATGTACGAGCAGTACTTC
>TRBV19|TRBJ1-2|NA|NA
CASSMRGNYGYTF
TGTGCCAGTAGTATGCGGGGTAACTATGGCTACACCTTC
>TRBV14|TRBJ1-5|few|NA
CASSSQGDQPQHF
TGTGCCAGCAGCTCGCAGGGTGATCAGCCCCAGCATTTT
>TRBV6-1|TRBJ2-2|NA|NA
CASRPDWTNTGELFF
TGTGCCAGCAGGCCTGACTGGACGAACACCGGGGAGCTGTTTTTT
>TRBV6-1|TRBJ2-3|few|NA
CASSRGASTDTQYF
TGTGCCAGCAGTCGGGGGGCAAGCACAGATACGCAGTATTTT
>TRBV25-1|TRBJ1-5|NA|NA
CASRGGRNQPQHF
TGTGCCAGTAGGGGGGGGCGCAATCAGCCCCAGCATTTT
>TRBV5-6|TRBJ2-5|few|TRBD2
CASSLTLAGGRSETQYF
TGTGCCAGCAGCTTGACCCTAGCGGGGGGGCGATCAGAGACCCAGTACTTC
>TRBV4-1|TRBJ1-1|NA|TRBD1
CASSQEGQGRTEAFF
TGCGCCAGCAGCCAAGAGGGACAGGGAAGGACTGAAGCTTTCTTT
>TRBV10-3|TRBJ2-5|few|TRBD2
CAISVVGRGGETQYF
TGTGCCATCAGTGTGGTTGGGAGGGGCGGAGAGACCCAGTACTTC
>TRBV7-9|TRBJ1-2|NA|NA
CASSHSGEGGLGGYTF
TGTGCCAGCAGCCATTCTGGGGAGGGAGGATTAGGTGGCTACACCTTC
>TRBV11-2|TRBJ2-7|few|TRBD2
CASSLTTGTSGGYPYEQYF
TGTGCCAGCAGCCTGACAACCGGGACTAGCGGGGGGTATCCCTACGAGCAGTACTTC
>TRBV6-5|TRBJ2-2|NA|NA
CASSYALARNTGELFF
TGTGCCAGCAGTTATGCCTTGGCACGGAACACCGGGGAGCTGTTTTTT
>TRBV10-3|TRBJ2-7|NA|TRBD2
CAISAPRAGAAYEQYF
TGTGCCATCAGTGCCCCCCGAGCGGGGGCGGCCTACGAGCAGTACTTC
>TRBV2|TRBJ2-2|NA|TRBD1
CASSFRDRGSGELFF
TGTGCCAGCAGTTTCCGGGACAGGGGGTCCGGGGAGCTGTTTTTT
>TRBV19|TRBJ1-4|NA|NA
CASSMPSTADNEKLFF
TGTGCCAGTAGTATGCCCTCGACCGCGGATAATGAAAAACTGTTTTTT
>TRBV7-2|TRBJ1-2|NA|NA
CASSLREGGGYTF
TGTGCCAGCAGCCTCAGGGAGGGGGGTGGCTACACCTTC
>TRBV10-1|TRBJ1-2|few|NA
CASNGGSGGYTF
TGCGCCAGCAACGGAGGCTCAGGTGGCTACACCTTC
>TRBV25-1|TRBJ2-3|NA|NA
CASSSQHPRADTQYF
TGTGCCAGCAGCTCTCAACATCCCCGGGCAGATACGCAGTATTTT
>TRBV4-1|TRBJ1-5|many|NA
CASSQGSPQDQPQHF
TGCGCCAGCAGCCAAGGTAGTCCCCAGGATCAGCCCCAGCATTTT
>TRBV5-4|TRBJ1-2|many|NA
CASSSSPGYGYTF
TGTGCCAGCAGCTCCTCGCCGGGGTATGGCTACACCTTC
>TRBV7-2|TRBJ1-4|few|NA
CASSLAAVEKLFF
TGTGCCAGCAGCTTAGCGGCAGTCGAAAAACTGTTTTTT
>TRBV6-5|TRBJ2-3|many|NA
CASSYSGGGFTDTQYF
TGTGCCAGCAGTTACTCGGGCGGGGGCTTCACAGATACGCAGTATTTT
>TRBV29-1|TRBJ2-5|NA|NA
CSVDGQIQETQYF
TGCAGCGTTGATGGGCAGATCCAAGAGACCCAGTACTTC
>TRBV21-1|TRBJ2-7|NA|NA
CASSKGRVGYEQYF
TGTGCCAGCAGCAAAGGCAGGGTAGGGTACGAGCAGTACTTC
>TRBV11-2|TRBJ1-1|NA|TRBD1
CASSSGTGGFNTEAFF
TGTGCCAGCAGCTCCGGGACAGGGGGCTTTAACACTGAAGCTTTCTTT
>TRBV29-1|TRBJ2-7|many|NA
CSATRESYEQYF
TGCAGCGCTACCCGGGAGTCCTACGAGCAGTACTTC
>TRBV18|TRBJ1-1|NA|TRBD1
CASSPPGQGRTEAFF
TGTGCCAGCTCACCACCGGGACAGGGCCGCACTGAAGCTTTCTTT
>TRBV7-8|TRBJ2-3|few|TRBD2
CASSLIAGALGAQYF
TGTGCCAGCAGCTTAATAGCGGGGGCCCTTGGCGCGCAGTATTTT
>TRBV7-9|TRBJ1-4|few|NA
CASNQEGLGEKLFF
TGTGCCAGCAACCAGGAGGGGTTGGGCGAAAAACTGTTTTTT
>TRBV7-2|TRBJ1-1|NA|TRBD1
CASSYQQGAATEAFF
TGTGCCAGCAGCTACCAACAGGGGGCAGCCACTGAAGCTTTCTTT
>TRBV5-5|TRBJ2-5|few|NA
CASSQLAAQETQYF
TGTGCCAGCAGCCAACTAGCAGCACAAGAGACCCAGTACTTC
>TRBV5-1|TRBJ2-1|few|TRBD2
CASSFGLAGKDEQFF
TGCGCCAGCAGCTTTGGCCTAGCGGGGAAGGATGAGCAGTTCTTC
>TRBV5-6|TRBJ2-1|NA|NA
CASSLSVRDEQFF
TGTGCCAGCAGCTTGTCGGTCAGGGATGAGCAGTTCTTC
>TRBV5-1|TRBJ1-3|few|NA
CASSTGDSGNTIYF
TGCGCCAGCAGCACGGGGGACTCCGGAAACACCATATATTTT
>TRBV19|TRBJ2-7|few|NA
CASSIQITYEQYF
TGTGCCAGTAGTATTCAGATAACCTACGAGCAGTACTTC
>TRBV18|TRBJ1-5|few|NA
CASSPPGGGGAQPQHF
TGTGCCAGCTCACCACCTGGGGGGGGAGGGGCGCAGCCCCAGCATTTT
>TRBV6-5|TRBJ2-7|NA|NA
CASSYSQGYEQYF
TGTGCCAGCAGTTACTCCCAGGGCTACGAGCAGTACTTC
>TRBV6-6|TRBJ2-7|few|NA
CASSFPREEQYF
TGTGCCAGCAGTTTCCCGAGGGAGGAGCAGTACTTC
>TRBV7-9|TRBJ1-2|many|NA
CASSDIRAGYGYTF
TGTGCCAGCAGCGATATAAGGGCGGGGTATGGCTACACCTTC
>TRBV7-9|TRBJ2-3|many|NA
CASSSDRASTDTQYF
TGTGCCAGCAGCTCAGACAGAGCTAGCACAGATACGCAGTATTTT
>TRBV2|TRBJ2-5|few|NA
CASSGPRGPGSGTQYF
TGTGCCAGCAGTGGTCCTAGGGGCCCTGGGTCGGGGACCCAGTACTTC
>TRBV29-1|TRBJ1-2|few|TRBD1
CSVPRDRDYGYTF
TGCAGCGTCCCCCGAGACAGGGACTATGGCTACACCTTC
>TRBV6-1|TRBJ2-7|NA|TRBD1
CASSDRTGLDEQYF
TGTGCCAGCAGCGATAGGACAGGTCTCGACGAGCAGTACTTC
>TRBV5-1|TRBJ2-5|few|TRBD2
CASSGQRGGPEETQYF
TGCGCCAGCAGCGGACAGCGGGGGGGCCCCGAAGAGACCCAGTACTTC
>TRBV7-9|TRBJ1-1|few|NA
CASSWGGEAFF
TGTGCCAGCAGTTGGGGGGGTGAAGCTTTCTTT
>TRBV11-2|TRBJ2-7|NA|NA
CASSLSSAESYEQYF
TGTGCCAGCAGCCTGTCATCCGCGGAGTCTTACGAGCAGTACTTC
>TRBV5-1|TRBJ1-6|few|NA
CASSTSEQFYNSPLHF
TGCGCCAGCAGCACCTCTGAACAATTCTATAATTCACCCCTCCACTTT
>TRBV19|TRBJ2-5|few|NA
CASSRLGKETQYF
TGTGCCAGTAGCCGACTAGGAAAAGAGACCCAGTACTTC
>TRBV19|TRBJ2-6|NA|NA
CASSIGGSGANVLTF
TGTGCCAGTAGTATAGGCGGCTCTGGGGCCAACGTCCTGACTTTC
>TRBV2|TRBJ2-5|many|NA
CASITTGQETQYF
TGTGCCAGCATCACGACGGGCCAAGAGACCCAGTACTTC
>TRBV7-2|TRBJ2-4|NA|TRBD2
CASSVRTSGGVPHQYF
TGTGCCAGCAGCGTCCGGACTAGCGGGGGGGTCCCTCATCAGTACTTC
>TRBV10-3|TRBJ1-2|NA|NA
CAISGGARDGYTF
TGTGCCATCAGCGGGGGGGCCCGTGATGGCTACACCTTC
>TRBV18|TRBJ2-7|few|TRBD1
CASSPRAGGYEQYF
TGTGCCAGCTCACCGCGAGCAGGGGGCTACGAGCAGTACTTC